This is a list of T cell receptor beta chains from one sample in a study of CD8+ T cells in alopecia areata. Data came from immunoSEQ multiplex PCR; TCRdb stores just in-frame clones and leaves some out. The sample holds 4,800 or so clones, 91% seen once. This material consisted of skin, taken at week 4, from a patient treated with tofacitinib. Receptors originate from a human donor with alopecia areata. The CDR3 runs from the conserved cysteine through the conserved F or W. Size is omitted from some rows. Given values are once, few, many or a class for expanded clones.

>NA|TRBV7-9
CASSPSPVYGYTF
>NA|TRBV27
CASSLSFGEGILLYGYTF
>NA|TRBV9
CASRRGDSSTDTQYF
>NA|TRBV14
CASSGAVLGGEEQFF
>once|TRBV7-4
CASSLDGLADDNEQFF
>NA|TRBV7-3
CASSLDRTSGARKFF
>NA|TRBV4-1
CASSQGLASNEQYF
>NA|TRBV28
CASSFFGPQYF
>NA|TRBV19
CASNNAYNEQFF
>NA|TRBV7-7
CASSLGQGAGNEQFF
>NA|TRBV6-5
CASSYSDGLNYGYTF
>NA|TRBV2
CASTPDIPEAFF
>NA|TRBV6-6
CASSYPENNVNEQFF
>NA|TRBV14
CASSRELQGEQYF
>NA|TRBV5-1
CASSLGSGGAADTQYF
>NA|TRBV6-5
CASSYGTVGIWEFF
>NA|TRBV7-2
CASSPQGAYTEAFF
>NA|TRBV2
CASTNTEAFF
>once|TRBV9
CASSVAGLNTEAFF
>NA|TRBV9
CASSVSPGGGQGTEAFF
>NA|TRBV21-1
CASSKSHSNQPQHF
>NA|TRBV14
CASSQGALGEQYF
>NA|TRBV19
CASSIVQTNTEAFF
>NA|TRBV29-1
CSAPNDMNTEAFF
>few|TRBV5-5
CASSVPDDLESQFF
>NA|TRBV6-6
CASSFAGNTEAFF
>once|TRBV9
CASSPGGSGTEAFF
>hyperexpanded|TRBV10-3
CATRTEGAEKLFF
>NA|TRBV5-1
CASSLEWQLYGYTF
>NA|TRBV2
CASSERGQGADGYTF
>NA|TRBV20-1
CSANRESEQFF
>NA|TRBV19
CASKLDGAGANVLTF
>NA|TRBV30
CALTPSGANVLTF
>NA|TRBV29-1
CSFSPTGVTSTDTQYF
>NA|TRBV13
CASSELGQGAHGYTF
>NA|TRBV28
CASSSIRGTEAFF
>NA|TRBV19
CASSLGGGDYEQYF
>NA|TRBV2
CASRRTDNQPQHF
>NA|TRBV5-1
CASSLFQGSTDTQYF
>NA|TRBV5-6
CASSLGYRRNTEAFF
>NA|TRBV10-2
CASRGSGGASDTQYF
>NA|TRBV27
CASSLSVGSLYGYTF
>NA|TRBV2
CASSWTALNQPQHF
>NA|TRBV5-6
CASSFWTARTYGYTF
>NA|TRBV7-9
CASSFPSTDTQYF
>NA|TRBV11-2
CASSLGPEAFF
>NA|TRBV5-6
CASSLSFLDTEAFF
>NA|TRBV5-4
CASSLSQGMNNEQFF
>once|TRBV10-3
CAINAGVENNSPLHF
>once|TRBV30
CAWSLPNLGKLFF
>NA|TRBV9
CASSGPGTGMQGYTF
>NA|TRBV6-1
CASEDRPSGNTIYF
>NA|TRBV7-2
CASSFARLNEQYF
>NA|TRBV15
CATSGLGRSGEQFF
>NA|TRBV7-2
CASSLVGGVREKLFF
>NA|TRBV19
CASSMGQIAKNIQYF